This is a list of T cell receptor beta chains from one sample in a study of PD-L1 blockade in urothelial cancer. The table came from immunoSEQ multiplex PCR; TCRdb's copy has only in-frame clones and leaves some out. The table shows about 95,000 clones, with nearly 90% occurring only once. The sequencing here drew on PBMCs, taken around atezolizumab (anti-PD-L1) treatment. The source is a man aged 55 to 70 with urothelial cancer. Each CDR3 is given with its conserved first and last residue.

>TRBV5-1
CASSSGTSSGYNEQFF
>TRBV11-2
CASSLGHANTEAFF
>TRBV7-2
CASSQGGAGEKLFF
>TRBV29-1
CSVADSGRDEQYF
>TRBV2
CASRAASEKLFF
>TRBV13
CASSLVAGGPSPLHF
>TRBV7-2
CASSRRSGGNNEQFF
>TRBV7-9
CASSLSDEQFF
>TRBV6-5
CASSPFSSGNTIYF
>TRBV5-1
CASSRRTGGTPDTQYF
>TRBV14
CASSQDLRYEQYF
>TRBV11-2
CASSLASYNEQFF
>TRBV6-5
CASSYSGGMTDTQYF
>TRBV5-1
CASSRSSGPSYNEQFF